This T cell receptor beta chain comes out of a study of cytomegalovirus exposure and HLA in healthy donors. On the study more broadly: It was reported in a later analysis that the same platform had been used for the 120 validation repertoires as for the approximately 670 first-cohort repertoires.

Study-wide findings and caveats: Rare sequences made up most TCRs, while some public TCRs were found in many donors. The study flagged approximately 180 TCR beta chains as cytomegalovirus-associated.

This clone was observed a single time. Its antigen is unidentified. The protocol was immunoSEQ multiplex PCR, while the TCRdb copy is restricted to in-frame clones and leaves out a portion. This table has tens of thousands of clones, 85% to 95% appearing once. The sample consisted of PBMCs. This receptor was obtained from a woman younger than 35 in good health and CMV-seronegative.

The CDR3: CASSVYGWGGGEQYF. CDR3 in DNA: TGTGCCAGCAGTGTCTATGGTTGGGGGGGAGGTGAGCAGTACTTC. The chain has TRBV6-1 and TRBJ2-7; 7 bases are a match to TRBD2. The J segment lost 7 bases and the V segment lost 4 bases, leaving 13 bases of the junction unmatched. Germline V gene data show CDR1 as MNHNS and CDR2 as SASEGT. The CDR3 has 15 amino acids.